A selection of T cell receptor beta chains follows, all from one sample in a study of cytomegalovirus exposure and HLA in healthy donors. Produced via immunoSEQ multiplex PCR; TCRdb's table is partial and in-frame only. Of around 160,000 clones listed, around 77% were seen once; the top ten hold 6.7%. The source material was PBMCs. The receptor source for this set is a woman aged 40 to 50 in good health and CMV-seropositive. CDR3s include the opening cysteine and the closing phenylalanine or tryptophan. A D gene is named only where the DNA matches it firmly. Clone sizes are given selectively: once, few, many, or a class where the clone is expanded.

J	size	V	D	CDR3	DNA
TRBJ2-1	NA	TRBV21-1	NA	CASRSPRSQRRGEQFF	TGTGCCAGCAGATCACCCAGGTCCCAAAGGAGGGGTGAGCAGTTCTTC
TRBJ2-2	NA	TRBV5-4	TRBD2	CASTSGGPLNTGELFF	TGTGCCAGCACCTCGGGGGGGCCGCTGAACACCGGGGAGCTGTTTTTT
TRBJ2-7	NA	TRBV28	TRBD2	CASSFVILGSGGQQYF	TGTGCCAGCAGTTTCGTCATTCTTGGTAGCGGGGGTCAGCAGTACTTC
TRBJ2-1	once	TRBV2	NA	CASSTLSHPSDEQFF	TGTGCCAGCAGCACCCTATCCCATCCATCTGATGAGCAGTTCTTC
TRBJ2-5	NA	TRBV2	TRBD2	CASSVNFVAGGAETQYF	TGTGCCAGCAGTGTCAATTTCGTAGCGGGGGGTGCGGAGACCCAGTACTTC
TRBJ1-2	once	TRBV7-9	NA	CASSQGLLSTF	TGTGCCAGCAGCCAGGGACTCCTGTCCACCTTC
TRBJ2-1	once	TRBV5-4	TRBD2	CASSFSLGISGGFYNEQFF	TGTGCCAGCAGCTTCTCTCTAGGTATAAGCGGGGGGTTCTACAATGAGCAGTTCTTC
TRBJ2-7	NA	TRBV7-3	TRBD2	CASSFLAGYEQYF	TGTGCCAGCAGCTTCCTAGCGGGCTACGAGCAGTACTTC
TRBJ1-2	NA	TRBV7-2	TRBD1	CASSFSTGSRYGYTF	TGTGCCAGCAGCTTCTCGACAGGGTCCCGGTATGGCTACACCTTC
TRBJ2-5	NA	TRBV2	TRBD2	CASRGRTSGGAQYF	TGTGCCAGCAGGGGCCGGACTAGCGGGGGGGCCCAGTACTTC
TRBJ1-2	NA	TRBV7-2	TRBD1	CASSQTGGRARSYGYTF	TGTGCCAGCAGCCAGACAGGGGGTCGGGCCCGCTCCTATGGCTACACCTTC